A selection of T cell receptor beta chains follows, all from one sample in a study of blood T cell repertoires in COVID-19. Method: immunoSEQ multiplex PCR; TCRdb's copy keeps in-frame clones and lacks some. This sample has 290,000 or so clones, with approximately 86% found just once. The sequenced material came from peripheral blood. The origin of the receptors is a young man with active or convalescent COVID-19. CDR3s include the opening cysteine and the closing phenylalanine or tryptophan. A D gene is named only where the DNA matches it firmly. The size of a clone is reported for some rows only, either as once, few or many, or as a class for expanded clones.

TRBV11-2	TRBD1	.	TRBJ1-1	TGTGCCAGCAGCGCAGACAGGGTAGGCACTGAAGCTTTCTTT	CASSADRVGTEAFF
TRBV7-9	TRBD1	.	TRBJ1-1	TGTGCCAGCAGCTTCTTTGGGACAGGGGCCGGCACTGAAGCTTTCTTT	CASSFFGTGAGTEAFF
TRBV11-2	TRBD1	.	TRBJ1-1	TGTGCCAGCACGGGACAGGGGGCGGCCAACACTGAAGCTTTCTTT	CASTGQGAANTEAFF
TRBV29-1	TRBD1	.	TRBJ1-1	TGCAGCGTCCCGAAGACAGGGCGGATGAACACTGAAGCTTTCTTT	CSVPKTGRMNTEAFF
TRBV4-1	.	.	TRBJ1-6	TGCGCCAGCAGCCAAGATCCTCGGGGTAAGGATTCACCCCTCCACTTT	CASSQDPRGKDSPLHF
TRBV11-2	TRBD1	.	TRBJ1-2	TGTGCCAGCAGACCCGCGGACAGGTACTATGGCTACACCTTC	CASRPADRYYGYTF
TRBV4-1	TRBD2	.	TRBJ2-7	TGCGCCAGCAGCCAAGTGACGGGAGGGTACCTCTACGAGCAGTACTTC	CASSQVTGGYLYEQYF
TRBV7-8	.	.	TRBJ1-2	TGTGCCAGCAGCCCCCGGCGGGGAAGTAACTATGGCTACACCTTC	CASSPRRGSNYGYTF
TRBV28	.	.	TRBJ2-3	TGTGCCTGCAGCAACCCCGGGAGTAGCACAGATACGCAGTATTTT	CACSNPGSSTDTQYF
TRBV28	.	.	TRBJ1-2	TGTGCCAGCAGTTTAGGACAGCTGGTTGGGGGAGGCTACACCTTC	CASSLGQLVGGGYTF
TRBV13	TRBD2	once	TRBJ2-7	TGTGCCAGCAGCTCATCTAGCGGGAGGGCGCACGAGCAGTACTTC	CASSSSSGRAHEQYF
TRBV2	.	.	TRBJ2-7	TGTGCCAGCATTGGACAAGCCTACGAGCAGTACTTC	CASIGQAYEQYF
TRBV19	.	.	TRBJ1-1	TGTGCCAGTAGTACAACACAGGGCAGATACACTGAAGCTTTCTTT	CASSTTQGRYTEAFF
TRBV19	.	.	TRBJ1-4	TGTGCCAGTAGTCGTAGCTTTAGGGAAAAACTGTTTTTT	CASSRSFREKLFF